Listed here are 17 T cell receptor beta chains from one sample, sequenced in a study of blood T cell repertoires in COVID-19. Data came from immunoSEQ multiplex PCR; TCRdb stores just in-frame clones and leaves some out. This table holds 140,000 to 150,000 clones, 80% to 90% found once. The specimen sequenced was peripheral blood. The receptors come from a man younger than 35 with COVID-19, enrolled during active disease.

The J gene is TRBJ2-7, the V gene TRBV18; a possible D gene is TRBD2 (6 bases). Trimming cost V 4 bases and J 0 bases, with 13 bases left between them. This CDR3 is built from 15 residues. CDR1 and CDR2 (germline): KGHSH, LQKENI. The CDR3 sequence is CASSLRTTTSYEQYF. CDR3 nucleotide sequence: TGTGCCAGCTCACTACGGACTACCACCTCCTACGAGCAGTACTTC.

V is TRBV6-5 and J is TRBJ1-1; 7 nucleotides line up with TRBD1. The CDR3 sequence is 15 residues long. Per the germline V gene, CDR1 is MNHEY and CDR2 is SVGAGI. After removal of 3 bases from V and 8 bases from J, the junction contained 12 bases not matched to a gene. Here the CDR3 reads CASSYGPQGEHEAFF. As DNA, the CDR3 is TGTGCCAGCAGTTATGGACCCCAGGGGGAGCACGAAGCTTTCTTT.

The CDR3 bases are TGTGCCAGCAGCAAAGAAAGGAGGCTAGCGGGAGGAGGACCCAATGAGCAGTTCTTC. Translation: CASSKERRLAGGGPNEQFF. This chain uses TRBV21-1 with TRBJ2-1; whether TRBD2, the table's D call, matches the DNA was not checked. TRBV21-1 is deemed a pseudogene. This CDR3 contains 19 residues.

The chain is built from TRBV7-2 and TRBJ2-3, with 10 bases aligning to TRBD2. The CDR3 extends over 17 amino acids. CDR1 SGHTA and CDR2 FQGNSA come from the germline V gene. V dropped 1 base and J dropped 1; count of bases not matched to a gene: 5. The CDR3 bases are TGTGCCAGCAGCTTAGGACAAGCGGGAGGGGGCACAGATACGCAGTATTTT. Translation gives CASSLGQAGGGTDTQYF.

The chain uses TRBV27 and TRBJ2-7, with 12 bases aligning to TRBD2. The CDR3 is made up of 15 amino acids. J lost 2 bases, V lost 5 bases, and 4 bases had no gene match. Germline loops: CDR1 MNHEY, CDR2 SMNVEV (reference sequence). The CDR3 bases are TGTGCCAGCAGTCCACTAGCGGGAGGTACCTACGAGCAGTACTTC. Protein product: CASSPLAGGTYEQYF.

V usage is TRBV15 and J usage is TRBJ1-5; 8 nucleotides line up with TRBD1. The germline V gene has CDR1 LNHNV and CDR2 YYDKDF (reference sequence). Germline trimming cut 0 bases from V and 6 bases from J; bases unmatched to any gene: 4. The CDR3 runs to 15 residues. The CDR3 reads CATSRDRTGSQPQHF. The CDR3 DNA reads TGTGCCACCAGCAGAGATAGGACAGGGTCTCAGCCCCAGCATTTT.

The CDR3 protein is CASTRGRASGSKDNEQFF. The DNA for the CDR3 is TGTGCCAGCACGAGGGGGCGGGCTAGCGGGAGCAAAGACAATGAGCAGTTCTTC. V gene TRBV2 combines with J gene TRBJ2-1; 10 nucleotides match TRBD2. The CDR3 loop spans 18 amino acids. J was trimmed by 5 bases and V by 7 bases; bases with no gene match: 17. Germline V gene sequence: CDR1 SNHLY, CDR2 FYNNEI.

The chain recombines TRBV30 with TRBJ2-3, with D tentatively TRBD1 (5 bases). Germline V gives CDR1 GTSNPN, CDR2 SVGIG (reference sequence). The CDR3 consists of 12 residues. Trimming left V 8 bases short and J 7 bases short, with 16 bases between. The CDR3 loop reads CARNGARYTQYF. DNA for the CDR3: TGTGCCAGGAATGGGGCGAGGTATACGCAGTATTTT. Supplemented by reference TRBV30 and TRBJ2-3, the full variable domain reads SQTIHQWPATLVQPVGSPLSLECTVEGTSNPNLYWYRQAAGRGLQLLFYSVGIGQISSEVPQNLSASRPQDRQFILSSKKLLLSDSGFYLCARNGARYTQYFGPGTRLTVL.

V is TRBV28 and J is TRBJ2-1, with 10 bases identical to TRBD1. Germline V gene lookup returns CDR1 MDHEN and CDR2 SYDVKM. The CDR3 runs 15 residues. V lost 5 bases, J lost 4 bases, and 5 bases stayed unmatched. Written as DNA, the CDR3 is TGTGCCAGCAGTCGGGGGACAGGGGTTTACAATGAGCAGTTCTTC. Translation: CASSRGTGVYNEQFF.

The DNA of the CDR3 is TGTGCCAGCAGCTTTGCCGGACAGGGGGCTTTGATGACGCAGTATTTT. Protein: CASSFAGQGALMTQYF. The chain carries TRBV11-2 and TRBJ2-3; 11 bases agree with TRBD1. Germline V gene data show CDR1 as SGHAT and CDR2 as FQNNGV. Trimming removed 3 bases from V and 9 bases from J; junction bases left unmatched: 11. This CDR3 has 16 amino acids. Looking up the rest from reference TRBV11-2 and TRBJ2-3 gives the full variable domain: EAGVAQSPRYKIIEKRQSVAFWCNPISGHATLYWYQQILGQGPKLLIQFQNNGVVDDSQLPKDRFSAERLKGVDSTLKIQPAKLEDSAVYLCASSFAGQGALMTQYFGPGTRLTVL.

The J gene is TRBJ2-7, the V gene TRBV18, with 10 bases identical to TRBD2. Germline V lookup: CDR1 KGHSH, CDR2 LQKENI. This CDR3 is 16 amino acids long. J was trimmed by 4 bases and V by 6 bases; bases with no gene match: 12. The CDR3 sequence is CASSQIQAGGPYEQYF. DNA of the CDR3: TGTGCCAGCTCGCAGATCCAAGCGGGAGGGCCATACGAGCAGTACTTC.

CDR3: CAIRSAGGLDEQFF. CDR3 coding DNA: TGTGCCATCAGGTCGGCGGGAGGGTTGGATGAGCAGTTCTTC. V is TRBV10-3 and J is TRBJ2-1; 9 positions match TRBD2. The CDR3 length is 14 residues. V dropped 6 bases and J dropped 8; count of bases not matched to a gene: 8. Germline assignment: CDR1 ENHRY and CDR2 SYGVKD.

The rearrangement joins TRBV13 to TRBJ1-1; TRBD1 is a possible D gene (6 bases). The CDR3 spans 17 residues. V lost 2 bases to trimming and J lost 0 bases, with 16 bases between them. Germline V gene data show CDR1 as PRHDT and CDR2 as FYEKMQ (reference sequence). The CDR3 coding sequence is TGTGCCAGCAGCTTAACAAGCCGGGACACCTTGAACACTGAAGCTTTCTTT. This codes for CASSLTSRDTLNTEAFF. Variable domain in full (rest from reference TRBV13 and TRBJ1-1): AAGVIQSPRHLIKEKRETATLKCYPIPRHDTVYWYQQGPGQDPQFLISFYEKMQSDKGSIPDRFSAQQFSDYHSELNMSSLELGDSALYFCASSLTSRDTLNTEAFFGQGTRLTVV.

The genes are TRBV29-1 and TRBJ2-1; D may be TRBD1 (6 bases). Trimming took 7 bases from V and 2 from J, leaving 18 bases between them. Per germline, CDR1 SQVTM and CDR2 ANQGSEA. The CDR3 consists of 15 residues. The CDR3 DNA reads TGCAGCGCCGAGGGACACACTGAGGCCTACAATGAGCAGTTCTTC. Translation: CSAEGHTEAYNEQFF.

The chain is built from TRBV7-9 and TRBJ2-2, with TRBD1 identical over 8 bases. Trimming cost V 5 bases and J 6 bases; bases outside gene matches: 8. This CDR3 is 15 amino acids long. CDR1 is SEHNR and CDR2 is FQNEAQ in the germline V gene (reference sequence). This CDR3 reads CASSRTGGAAGELFF. The CDR3 nucleotides read TGTGCCAGCAGCCGAACAGGGGGTGCAGCCGGGGAGCTGTTTTTT. The complete variable domain, with remaining parts taken from reference TRBV7-9 and TRBJ2-2, reads DTGVSQNPRHKITKRGQNVTFRCDPISEHNRLYWYRQTLGQGPEFLTYFQNEAQLEKSRLLSDRFSAERPKGSFSTLEIQRTEQGDSAMYLCASSRTGGAAGELFFGEGSRLTVL.

V gene TRBV5-1 combines with J gene TRBJ2-7, with 8 bases matching TRBD1. Germline CDR1 reads SGHRS; CDR2 reads YFSETQ. V shed 3 bases and J 7 bases; nucleotides not matched to a gene: 12. The CDR3 contains 15 residues. The CDR3 loop is CASSWRPGGSGEQYF. In nucleotides, the CDR3 is TGCGCCAGCAGCTGGAGGCCAGGGGGCTCGGGGGAGCAGTACTTC. The complete variable domain, with remaining parts taken from reference TRBV5-1 and TRBJ2-7, reads KAGVTQTPRYLIKTRGQQVTLSCSPISGHRSVSWYQQTPGQGLQFLFEYFSETQRNKGNFPGRFSGRQFSNSRSEMNVSTLELGDSALYLCASSWRPGGSGEQYFGPGTRLTVT.

The CDR3 sequence: CASSVDGRANEQFF. Written as DNA, the CDR3 is TGTGCCAGCAGCGTAGACGGGAGGGCCAATGAGCAGTTCTTC. The V gene is TRBV9, the J gene TRBJ2-1; TRBD2 agrees at 8 bases. CDR1 and CDR2 from the germline V gene are SGDLS and YYNGEE. The CDR3 loop spans 14 amino acids. V was pared by 0 bases and J by 6 bases, with 2 bases of the junction left unmatched.